The sequence of this TCR beta chain was determined in a study of cytomegalovirus exposure and HLA in healthy donors. This CDR3 is built from 15 residues. Per the germline V gene, CDR1 is SGHTA and CDR2 is FQGNSA. Trimming pared 1 base from V and 1 base from J, leaving 10 bases between. With regard to this clone: The antigen remains undetermined.

Vbeta (60) and Jbeta (13) primers were used in the PCR. Using immunoSEQ multiplex PCR, the repertoire was profiled, and TCRdb retains in-frame clones only, with some absent. The sample lists around 130,000 clones, around 81% occurring once. Study outcomes and limitations: The listing of roughly 160 TCR beta chains classed them as cytomegalovirus-associated. Sequencing likely caused a cluster of highly shared sequence variants.

Sequenced: PBMCs. The rearrangement uses TRBV7-2 and TRBJ2-5; perhaps TRBD1 as D (5 bases). This sequence was found in a man aged 18 to 30 in good health and CMV-seronegative. CDR3 sequence reads: CASSLGGALQETQYF. The CDR3, as DNA: TGTGCCAGCAGCTTAGGTGGGGCCCTCCAAGAGACCCAGTACTTC.